The entry below describes one T cell receptor beta chain. High-throughput TCR beta sequencing covered peripheral CD8+ and CD4+ T cells. Isolation of CD8+ and CD4+ T cells was performed negatively, whereas enrichment of TEMRA cells was done by FACS. The data were taken from a study of CD8 T cells in Susac syndrome. CDR3 size: 16 residues. Germline CDR1 reads LNHDA; CDR2 reads SQIVND (reference sequence). Unmatched junction bases numbered 9, after V lost 2 bases and J lost 4 bases. cDNA came from roughly 0.53 to 1 ug RNA primed by random hexamers. Coverage of TCR beta CDR3 amplification by immunoSEQ multiplex PCR extended to 54 Vbeta and 13 Jbeta. Each CDR3 protein gets one entry after TCRdb re-called the immunoSEQ multiplex PCR reads with MiXCR. Of approximately 270,000 distinct CDR3 sequences listed, roughly 93% are singletons.

The rearrangement links TRBV19 to TRBJ1-2; 8 nucleotides match TRBD1. The clonotype originates from a human donor with multiple sclerosis. Sequenced: CD4+ T cells from PBMCs. This CDR3 reads CASSITLGQDIYGYTF. The CDR3 DNA sequence: TGTGCCAGTAGTATAACCCTGGGACAGGACATCTATGGCTACACCTTC.